This T cell receptor beta chain was sequenced in a study of technical replicates of blood from a handful of donors. Produced via immunoSEQ multiplex PCR; TCRdb's table is partial and in-frame only. The table includes around 72,000 clones, 92% detected once. The CDR3 consists of 14 residues. The trim removed 2 bases at V and 11 bases at J, leaving 9 bases unmatched. CDR1 is MNHNY, CDR2 SVGAGI, per germline (reference sequence). The clonotype was recovered from a human donor in good health. Sample: T cells isolated from PBMCs. This rearrangement joins TRBV6-6 to TRBJ2-1; 7 bases are shared with TRBD1. The CDR3 DNA reads TGTGCCAGCAGTTACAGGGGGCGCTTTGAAAAGCAGTTCTTC. Translating it yields CASSYRGRFEKQFF.